This TCR beta chain was captured by sequencing in a study of PD-1 blockade in classical Hodgkin lymphoma. At the level of the study: On a schedule of every 2 weeks, patients received nivolumab 3 mg/kg intravenously.

Germline lookup yields CDR1 SGHVS and CDR2 FQNEAQ. This CDR3 spans 13 amino acids. The time point is: cycle 4 day 1 (C4D1), after 5 to 7 weeks of nivolumab. Patients all relapsed after autologous stem cell transplantation, and there was variation in brentuximab vedotin exposure. Generated by immunoSEQ multiplex PCR, the TCRdb table keeps only in-frame clones and is missing some. The table shows about 52,000 clones, with approximately 86% occurring only once. Study-wide results and caveats: CD4+ TCR diversity rose significantly by C4D1, and CD8+ TCR diversity did not.

This clone was detected only a few times. Its specificity is not known. The junction does not match germline at one end; this may be a read error. The sequence derives from a human donor with classical Hodgkin lymphoma. V and J are TRBV7-8 and TRBJ2-1, with TRBD2 identical over 10 bases. The input for sequencing was peripheral blood mononuclear cells (PBMCs), taken before the fourth cycle of nivolumab. The CDR3, as DNA: TGTGCCAGCAGTTTAGCGGGGGGCGCTGAGCAGTTCTTC. This sequence encodes CASSLAGGAEQFF.